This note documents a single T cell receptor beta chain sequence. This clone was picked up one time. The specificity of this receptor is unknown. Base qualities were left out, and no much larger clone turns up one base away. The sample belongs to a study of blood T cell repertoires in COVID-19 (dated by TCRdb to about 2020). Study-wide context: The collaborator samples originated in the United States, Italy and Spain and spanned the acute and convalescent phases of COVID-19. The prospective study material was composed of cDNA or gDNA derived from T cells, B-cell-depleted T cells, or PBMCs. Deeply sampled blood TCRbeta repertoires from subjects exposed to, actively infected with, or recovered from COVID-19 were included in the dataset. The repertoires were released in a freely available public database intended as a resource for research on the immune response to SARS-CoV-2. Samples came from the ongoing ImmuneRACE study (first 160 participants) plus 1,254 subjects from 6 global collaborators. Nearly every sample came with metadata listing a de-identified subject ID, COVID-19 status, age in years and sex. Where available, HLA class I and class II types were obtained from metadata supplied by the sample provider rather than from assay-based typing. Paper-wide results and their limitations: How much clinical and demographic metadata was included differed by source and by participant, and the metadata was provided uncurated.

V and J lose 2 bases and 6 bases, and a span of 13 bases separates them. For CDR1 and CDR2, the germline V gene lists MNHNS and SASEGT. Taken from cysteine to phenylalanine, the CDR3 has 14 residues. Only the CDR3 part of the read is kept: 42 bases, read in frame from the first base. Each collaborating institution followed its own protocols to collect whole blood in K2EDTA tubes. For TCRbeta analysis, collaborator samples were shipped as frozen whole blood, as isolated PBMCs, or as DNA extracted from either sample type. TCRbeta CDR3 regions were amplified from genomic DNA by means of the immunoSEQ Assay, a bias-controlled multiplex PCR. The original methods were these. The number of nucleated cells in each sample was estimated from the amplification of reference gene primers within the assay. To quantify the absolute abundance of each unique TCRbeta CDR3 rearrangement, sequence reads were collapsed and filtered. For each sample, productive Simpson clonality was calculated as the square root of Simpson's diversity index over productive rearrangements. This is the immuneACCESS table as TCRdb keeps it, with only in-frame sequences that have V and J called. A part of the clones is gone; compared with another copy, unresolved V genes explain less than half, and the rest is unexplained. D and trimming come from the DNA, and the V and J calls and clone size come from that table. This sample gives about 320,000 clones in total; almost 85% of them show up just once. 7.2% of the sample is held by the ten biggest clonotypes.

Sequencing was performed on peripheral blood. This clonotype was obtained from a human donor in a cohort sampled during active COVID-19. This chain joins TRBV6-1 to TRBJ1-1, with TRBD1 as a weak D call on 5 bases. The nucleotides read TGTGCCAGCAGTGAATGGCAGGGAAGTCCTGAAGCTTTCTTT. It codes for CASSEWQGSPEAFF.